The 18 T cell receptor beta chains reported below all come from one sample, sequenced in a study of T cell responses to AZD1222 COVID-19 vaccine. Using immunoSEQ multiplex PCR, the repertoire was profiled, and TCRdb retains in-frame clones only, with some absent. The sample lists about 66,000 clones; 90% to 95% were seen once. The sequencing here drew on peripheral blood, taken 28 days after the second dose of the MenACWY control vaccine. The receptor source for this set is an adult who received the MenACWY meningococcal vaccine as a control.

This clone came up once. This chain joins TRBV12-3 or TRBV12-4 and TRBJ2-1; D is perhaps TRBD2 (7 bases). Trimming cost V 10 bases and J 4 bases, with 14 bases left between them. The CDR3 is 13 amino acids. CDR3 amino acids: CAIQGGGYNEQFF. In DNA form, the CDR3 reads TGTGCCATTCAAGGGGGGGGTTACAATGAGCAGTTCTTC.

The CDR3 reads CASSQGSTYEQYF. The CDR3, as DNA: TGTGCCAGCTCACAGGGGTCGACCTACGAGCAGTACTTC. V and J are TRBV18 and TRBJ2-7; D possibly corresponds to TRBD1 (5 bases). The CDR3 has 13 amino acids. V lost 4 bases and J 2 bases, leaving 9 bases between the germline ends. Germline assignment: CDR1 KGHSH and CDR2 LQKENI.

V usage is TRBV10-2 and J usage is TRBJ2-1; 8 bases match TRBD1. There are 13 residues in the CDR3. Germline CDR1 is WSHSY and CDR2 is SAAADI. Trimming removed 6 bases from V and 5 bases from J; junction bases left unmatched: 3. Here the CDR3 reads CASRDRDHNEQFF. CDR3 bases: TGCGCCAGCAGGGACAGGGACCACAATGAGCAGTTCTTC.

The sample holds one count of this clone. The DNA for the CDR3 is TGTGCCAGCAGCTTAGATCAGCCAGCGGGAGGTCTTTACGAGCAGTACTTC. It specifies CASSLDQPAGGLYEQYF. The V and J genes are TRBV11-2 and TRBJ2-7, with 9 bases identical to TRBD2. This CDR3 has 17 amino acids. The V segment lost 0 bases and the J segment 4 bases; nucleotides outside the gene matches: 10. CDR1 and CDR2 from the germline V gene are SGHAT and FQNNGV.

V gene TRBV6-6 combines with J gene TRBJ2-1; 9 bases line up with TRBD2. The V gene's germline CDR1 is MNHNY and CDR2 SVGAGI (reference sequence). The V gene end was trimmed by 0 bases and the J gene end by 8 bases; junction bases not matched to a gene: 5. The CDR3 loop spans 15 amino acids. This CDR3 is CASSYSSGRLDEQFF. The CDR3 DNA is TGTGCCAGCAGTTACTCTAGCGGGAGATTGGATGAGCAGTTCTTC.

This clone occurred a few times. The J gene is TRBJ2-7, the V gene TRBV28; D unclear. V lost 4 bases and J 4 bases, leaving 8 bases between the germline ends. The CDR3 runs 12 residues. Germline CDR1 MDHEN, CDR2 SYDVKM. CDR3 region: CASSSDLYEQYF. In nucleotides, the CDR3 is TGTGCCAGCAGTTCCGACTTATACGAGCAGTACTTC.

The chain has TRBV19 and TRBJ2-1, with 7 nucleotides matching TRBD2. The V and J ends lost 3 bases and 12 bases, in that order; junction bases with no gene match: 8. Germline V gene sequence: CDR1 LNHDA, CDR2 SQIVND (reference sequence). CDR3 length: 13 amino acids. CDR3 amino acids: CASSITSGGGQFF. The CDR3, as DNA: TGTGCCAGTAGTATCACATCGGGAGGAGGGCAGTTCTTC.

About this clone itself: This sample also contains other DNA sequences that code for the same CDR3. J is TRBJ2-1 and V is TRBV6-5, with D perhaps assigned TRBD1 or TRBD2 (5 bases each). The ends were cut back, 3 bases at V and 4 bases at J, with 7 bases in the middle. The germline V gene has CDR1 MNHEY and CDR2 SVGAGI. The CDR3 consists of 13 residues. The CDR3 here is CASSYGGYNEQFF. The CDR3 DNA follows: TGTGCCAGCAGTTATGGGGGATACAATGAGCAGTTCTTC.

The chain employs TRBV6-1 and TRBJ2-3, with 8 bases lining up with TRBD1. There are 15 residues in the CDR3. CDR1 MNHNS and CDR2 SASEGT come from the germline V gene. The V gene end was trimmed by 3 bases and the J gene end by 4 bases; junction bases not matched to a gene: 6. For the CDR3, the DNA is TGTGCCAGCAGTGACGGGCAGGGGGCGGCAGATACGCAGTATTTT. Protein: CASSDGQGAADTQYF.

The chain links TRBV19 to TRBJ1-5, with D maybe TRBD1 (5 bases). CDR3 length equals 14 residues. CDR1 is LNHDA and CDR2 is SQIVND in the germline V gene (reference sequence). With 2 bases removed from V and 7 bases from J, the gap between germline ends came to 12 bases. CDR3 in amino acids: CASSIIPGGQPQHF. In DNA form, the CDR3 reads TGTGCCAGTAGTATAATTCCGGGGGGACAGCCCCAGCATTTT. Based on the CDR3 plus reference TRBV19 and TRBJ1-5, the full variable domain is DGGITQSPKYLFRKEGQNVTLSCEQNLNHDAMYWYRQDPGQGLRLIYYSQIVNDFQKGDIAEGYSVSREKKESFPLTVTSAQKNPTAFYLCASSIIPGGQPQHFGDGTRLSIL.

The V call is TRBV10-3, the J call TRBJ1-5; D possibly corresponds to TRBD1 (5 bases). This CDR3 comprises 14 residues. Germline CDR1 reads ENHRY; CDR2 reads SYGVKD. Trimming took off 2 bases at V and 4 bases at J, with 9 bases between the two ends. The CDR3 DNA reads as TGTGCCATCAGTGAGCTCGGGGGGAATCAGCCCCAGCATTTT. Translated, it gives CAISELGGNQPQHF.

V is TRBV6-1 and J is TRBJ1-1, with 7 bases that match TRBD1. Trimming removed 0 bases from V and 7 bases from J; junction bases left unmatched: 8. CDR1 and CDR2 (germline): MNHNS, SASEGT. The length of the CDR3 is 15 residues. CDR3 in amino acids: CASSEASRTGDEAFF. The DNA for the CDR3 is TGTGCCAGCAGTGAAGCGAGCCGGACAGGCGATGAAGCTTTCTTT.

The chain recombines TRBV27 with TRBJ1-6, with D unclear. Trimming cost V 5 bases and J 0 bases, with 14 bases left between them. There are 17 residues in the CDR3. CDR1 and CDR2 (germline): MNHEY, SMNVEV (reference sequence). The CDR3: CASSEMSGSSYNSPLHF. The DNA of the CDR3 is TGTGCCAGCAGTGAGATGTCCGGGAGCTCCTATAATTCACCCCTCCACTTT.

The chain uses TRBV6-2 or TRBV6-3 and TRBJ1-5; TRBD1 matches at 8 bases. The CDR3 is 18 amino acids. The J segment lost 1 base and the V segment lost 2 bases, leaving 10 bases of the junction unmatched. Germline V gene sequence: CDR1 MNHEY, CDR2 SVGEGT. CDR3 region: CASSYRGRGLGSNQPQHF. CDR3 bases: TGTGCCAGCAGTTACCGGGGCAGGGGGCTAGGGAGCAATCAGCCCCAGCATTTT.

The chain recombines TRBV5-8 with TRBJ2-3; 7 bases map to TRBD2. The CDR3 length is 16 residues. V shed 4 bases and J 0 bases; nucleotides not matched to a gene: 8. Germline V lookup: CDR1 SGHTS, CDR2 YDEGEE. In nucleotides, the CDR3 is TGTGCCAGCAGCGGTCTTGGTAGCGGGAGCACAGATACGCAGTATTTT. Translation gives CASSGLGSGSTDTQYF. Looking up the rest from reference TRBV5-8 and TRBJ2-3 gives the full variable domain: EAGVTQSPTHLIKTRGQQATLRCSPISGHTSVYWYQQALGLGLQFLLWYDEGEERNRGNFPPRFSGRQFPNYSSELNVNALELEDSALYLCASSGLGSGSTDTQYFGPGTRLTVL.

This clone has a handful of counts. The rearrangement joins TRBV18 to TRBJ2-5; 11 bases fit TRBD1. The CDR3 runs 15 residues. J was trimmed by 5 bases and V by 4 bases; bases with no gene match: 6. Germline V gives CDR1 KGHSH, CDR2 LQKENI. CDR3 loop: CASSRLGDRGETQYF. The CDR3 DNA reads as TGTGCCAGCTCACGCCTCGGGGACAGGGGGGAGACCCAGTACTTC.

The genes are TRBV25-1 and TRBJ1-4; unclear D gene. CDR1 is MGHDK and CDR2 is SYGVNS in the germline V gene. The length of the CDR3 is 14 residues. The ends were cut back, 1 base at V and 2 bases at J, with 5 bases in the middle. CDR3 residues: CASSELTTNEKLFF. CDR3 nucleotide sequence: TGTGCCAGCAGTGAATTGACCACTAATGAAAAACTGTTTTTT.

J is TRBJ1-2 and V is TRBV9; D is undetermined. This CDR3 region has 15 residues. Germline V gene data show CDR1 as SGDLS and CDR2 as YYNGEE. V dropped 0 bases and J dropped 3 bases, with 12 bases sitting between them. In nucleotides, the CDR3 is TGTGCCAGCAGCGTAGCTACGACCGCGCACTATGGCTACACCTTC. Encoded protein: CASSVATTAHYGYTF.